One and the same sample provided the 23 T cell receptor beta chains below, sequenced in a study of T cells in localized non-small cell lung cancer. Sequenced by immunoSEQ multiplex PCR; TCRdb stores in-frame clones only, minus some. The sample lists around 50,000 clones, about 87% occurring once. Material: PBMCs, obtained before any cancer treatment. These TCRs come from a female donor with stage II lung adenocarcinoma.

The genes are TRBV5-1 and TRBJ2-5, with 14 positions matching TRBD2. There are 15 residues in the CDR3. The trim removed 0 bases at V and 8 bases at J, leaving 3 bases unmatched. The germline V gene encodes CDR1 SGHRS and CDR2 YFSETQ. The CDR3 reads CASSLETSGGETQYF. CDR3 nucleotide sequence: TGCGCCAGCAGCTTGGAGACTAGCGGGGGGGAAACCCAGTACTTC. The full variable domain, completed using reference TRBV5-1 and TRBJ2-5, is KAGVTQTPRYLIKTRGQQVTLSCSPISGHRSVSWYQQTPGQGLQFLFEYFSETQRNKGNFPGRFSGRQFSNSRSEMNVSTLELGDSALYLCASSLETSGGETQYFGPGTRLLVL.

The V and J genes are TRBV27 and TRBJ2-7, with 9 bases aligning to TRBD2. Germline CDR1 reads MNHEY; CDR2 reads SMNVEV (reference sequence). The CDR3 covers 14 residues. Trimming removed 2 bases from V and 4 bases from J; junction bases left unmatched: 3. The CDR3 coding sequence is TGTGCCAGCAGTTTAAGCGGGGGGAGTTACGAGCAGTACTTC. It is translated as CASSLSGGSYEQYF.

In DNA, the CDR3 is TGCGCCAGCAGCTTGGCTACCGAGCAGTTCTTC. Amino acids: CASSLATEQFF. The chain couples TRBV5-1 to TRBJ2-1, with D unresolved. Trimming pared 0 bases from V and 10 bases from J, leaving 5 bases between. The germline gives CDR1 SGHRS, CDR2 YFSETQ. The CDR3 covers 11 residues. Variable domain in full (rest from reference TRBV5-1 and TRBJ2-1): KAGVTQTPRYLIKTRGQQVTLSCSPISGHRSVSWYQQTPGQGLQFLFEYFSETQRNKGNFPGRFSGRQFSNSRSEMNVSTLELGDSALYLCASSLATEQFFGPGTRLTVL.

This clone occurred a few times. This chain links TRBV2 with TRBJ1-6, with D possibly being TRBD1 (6 bases). With 7 bases removed from V and 10 bases from J, the gap between germline ends came to 20 bases. CDR3 length: 15 residues. Germline CDR1 and CDR2: SNHLY and FYNNEI. The CDR3 DNA reads TGTGCCAGCACCAAAACGGACAGAACGAGCTCACCCCTCCACTTT. Amino acid sequence: CASTKTDRTSSPLHF.

The chain uses TRBV9 and TRBJ2-3, with 10 bases aligning to TRBD2. Germline CDR1 SGDLS, CDR2 YYNGEE. This CDR3 is 16 amino acids long. Germline trimming cut 0 bases from V and 4 bases from J; bases unmatched to any gene: 5. The CDR3 region is CASSVDPAGGPDTQYF. The CDR3 DNA reads as TGTGCCAGCAGCGTAGACCCAGCGGGGGGGCCAGATACGCAGTATTTT.

The V and J genes are TRBV30 and TRBJ2-1; no clear D gene. Germline CDR1 GTSNPN, CDR2 SVGIG (reference sequence). The CDR3 covers 13 residues. Trimming took 4 bases from V and 10 from J, leaving 17 bases between them. The CDR3 is CAWNGDSKWEQFF. The CDR3 DNA reads TGTGCCTGGAACGGCGATAGTAAGTGGGAGCAGTTCTTC. The full variable domain, completed using reference TRBV30 and TRBJ2-1, is SQTIHQWPATLVQPVGSPLSLECTVEGTSNPNLYWYRQAAGRGLQLLFYSVGIGQISSEVPQNLSASRPQDRQFILSSKKLLLSDSGFYLCAWNGDSKWEQFFGPGTRLTVL.

This rearrangement joins TRBV19 to TRBJ2-5, with 8 positions matching TRBD2. This CDR3 contains 17 residues. Unmatched junction bases numbered 10, after V lost 2 bases and J lost 2 bases. Per the germline V gene, CDR1 is LNHDA and CDR2 is SQIVND (reference sequence). CDR3 nucleotides: TGTGCCAGTAGTATAAAGAGTCGGACTAGCCGTCAAGAGACCCAGTACTTC. Residues: CASSIKSRTSRQETQYF.

This chain uses TRBV6-5 with TRBJ2-2; D is perhaps TRBD2 (5 bases). V lost 4 bases, J lost 5 bases, and 8 bases lay in between. Germline lookup yields CDR1 MNHEY and CDR2 SVGAGI. The CDR3 extends over 13 amino acids. The CDR3 nucleotides read TGTGCCAGCAGTTCTCGGGAAACCGGGGAGCTGTTTTTT. It specifies CASSSRETGELFF.

The chain combines TRBV5-1 with TRBJ1-2, with 8 bases identical to TRBD1. The CDR3 covers 14 residues. After removal of 4 bases from V and 7 bases from J, the junction contained 9 bases not matched to a gene. From germline, CDR1 is SGHRS and CDR2 YFSETQ. In nucleotides, the CDR3 is TGCGCCAGCAGCCCGGGACAGGCTCCCGGTGGCTACACCTTC. It yields the protein CASSPGQAPGGYTF. The full variable domain, in which reference TRBV5-1 and TRBJ1-2 provide the parts outside the CDR3, is KAGVTQTPRYLIKTRGQQVTLSCSPISGHRSVSWYQQTPGQGLQFLFEYFSETQRNKGNFPGRFSGRQFSNSRSEMNVSTLELGDSALYLCASSPGQAPGGYTFGSGTRLTVV.

This chain uses TRBV2 with TRBJ2-6, with D maybe TRBD1 (6 bases). Germline V lookup: CDR1 SNHLY, CDR2 FYNNEI. The CDR3 covers 16 residues. The germline V and J ends were trimmed by 6 bases and 0 bases, with 12 bases remaining between them. Written as DNA, the CDR3 is TGTGCCAGCAGGGGACAAACCTTCTCTGGGGCCAACGTCCTGACTTTC. Translation gives CASRGQTFSGANVLTF.

The genes are TRBV29-1 and TRBJ2-7, with D unresolved. The CDR3 extends over 12 amino acids. V shed 5 bases and J shed 0 bases, with 8 bases lying between them. Germline-derived CDR1 and CDR2 are SQVTM and ANQGSEA. For the CDR3, the DNA is TGCAGCGTTTTAAGAGGCTCCTACGAGCAGTACTTC. This gives the protein CSVLRGSYEQYF.

This sequence joins TRBV27 and TRBJ2-3, with a weak D call TRBD2 (5 bases). The CDR3 is made up of 15 amino acids. The V gene lost 2 bases and the J gene lost 0 bases, with 9 bases spanning the gap. CDR1 and CDR2 (germline): MNHEY, SMNVEV (reference sequence). In DNA form, the CDR3 reads TGTGCCAGCAGTTTAGTGGGGAGAAGCACAGATACGCAGTATTTT. Amino acids: CASSLVGRSTDTQYF.

The chain carries TRBV5-8 and TRBJ1-2; D is unresolved. The CDR3 has 13 amino acids. V lost 0 bases and J lost 3, with 6 bases in between. Germline lookup yields CDR1 SGHTS and CDR2 YDEGEE. The CDR3 sequence is CASSLGPDYGYTF. The CDR3 bases are TGTGCCAGCAGCTTGGGTCCGGACTATGGCTACACCTTC.

The chain links TRBV5-4 to TRBJ2-5; weak D call: TRBD1 (5 bases). Trimming took off 2 bases at V and 1 base at J, with 9 bases between the two ends. The CDR3 has 14 amino acids. Germline CDR1 and CDR2: SGHNT and YYREEE (reference sequence). CDR3 amino acids: CASSLGVTQETQYF. The CDR3 DNA sequence: TGTGCCAGCAGCTTAGGGGTCACCCAAGAGACCCAGTACTTC. The variable domain in full, completed from reference TRBV5-4 and TRBJ2-5, reads ETGVTQSPTHLIKTRGQQVTLRCSSQSGHNTVSWYQQALGQGPQFIFQYYREEENGRGNFPPRFSGLQFPNYSSELNVNALELDDSALYLCASSLGVTQETQYFGPGTRLLVL.

The DNA for the CDR3 is TGTGCCAGCAGCCAGGAGGGGGGCTATGGCTACACCTTC. Translating it yields CASSQEGGYGYTF. V usage is TRBV9 and J usage is TRBJ1-2; D might be TRBD1 (6 bases). Germline assignment: CDR1 SGDLS and CDR2 YYNGEE. There are 13 residues in the CDR3. V lost 4 bases and J lost 4, with 11 bases in between.

This rearrangement joins TRBV4-3 to TRBJ1-2; tentative D call: TRBD1 (5 bases). This CDR3 is built from 15 residues. Germline V gene sequence: CDR1 LGHNA, CDR2 YSLEER. The V gene lost 4 bases and the J gene lost 0 bases, with 12 bases spanning the gap. Written as DNA, the CDR3 is TGCGCCAGCAGCCCATATGACAGTTCTAACTATGGCTACACCTTC. Residues: CASSPYDSSNYGYTF.

This clone has just one count. The chain recombines TRBV6-1 with TRBJ2-5; D may match TRBD1 or TRBD2 (5 bases each). V was pared by 1 base and J by 1 base, with 13 bases between. CDR1 MNHNS and CDR2 SASEGT come from the germline V gene. The length of the CDR3 is 16 residues. The CDR3 region has the DNA TGTGCCAGCAGTGAAGGGGGGAGACAGCCCCAAGAGACCCAGTACTTC. Protein: CASSEGGRQPQETQYF.

The chain couples TRBV11-2 to TRBJ2-3; TRBD2 agrees at 10 bases. The CDR3 runs 16 residues. Germline V gene lookup returns CDR1 SGHAT and CDR2 FQNNGV. V gave up 2 bases and J gave up 2 bases; unmatched junction bases: 4. CDR3 protein: CASSLRSGGPTDTQYF. In DNA, the CDR3 is TGTGCCAGCAGCTTACGTAGCGGGGGGCCCACAGATACGCAGTATTTT.

This clone was seen only a few times. This chain links TRBV7-9 with TRBJ1-5; TRBD1 might be the D (5 bases). The CDR3 contains 15 residues. V lost 5 bases to trimming and J lost 7 bases, with 18 bases between them. CDR1 is SEHNR and CDR2 is FQNEAQ in the germline V gene (reference sequence). The CDR3 DNA reads as TGTGCCAGCAGCGGAGAGGCAGGGTTGGGCCAGCCCCAGCATTTT. This translates into CASSGEAGLGQPQHF. Based on the CDR3 plus reference TRBV7-9 and TRBJ1-5, the full variable domain is DTGVSQNPRHKITKRGQNVTFRCDPISEHNRLYWYRQTLGQGPEFLTYFQNEAQLEKSRLLSDRFSAERPKGSFSTLEIQRTEQGDSAMYLCASSGEAGLGQPQHFGDGTRLSIL.

The V gene is TRBV11-3, the J gene TRBJ2-5; D possibly corresponds to TRBD2 (7 bases). Trimming cost V 3 bases and J 2 bases, with 13 bases left between them. The CDR3 has 15 residues. Looked up from germline, CDR1 is SGHNT and CDR2 is YENEEA. CDR3 in DNA: TGTGCCAGCAGCTTTGGGGGGGCCGGGCAAGAGACCCAGTACTTC. Its translation: CASSFGGAGQETQYF. The full variable domain, with the rest looked up from reference TRBV11-3 and TRBJ2-5, is EAGVVQSPRYKIIEKKQPVAFWCNPISGHNTLYWYLQNLGQGPELLIRYENEEAVDDSQLPKDRFSAERLKGVDSTLKIQPAELGDSAVYLCASSFGGAGQETQYFGPGTRLLVL.

The chain uses TRBV4-2 and TRBJ1-2; no definite D call. The CDR3 spans 16 residues. Trimming took 0 bases from V and 7 from J, leaving 18 bases between them. Germline CDR1 reads LGHNA; CDR2 reads YNFKEQ. The CDR3 nucleotides read TGTGCCAGCAGCCAAGATAGACGGGAGAGCGTACCTGGCTACACCTTC. Protein product: CASSQDRRESVPGYTF.

The chain carries TRBV7-9 and TRBJ2-7, with 7 bases matching TRBD2. V trimming: 4 bases; J trimming: 4 bases; junction bases outside the gene matches: 1. This CDR3 is 12 amino acids long. Germline CDR1 reads SEHNR; CDR2 reads FQNEAQ (reference sequence). DNA for the CDR3: TGTGCCAGCAGCTGGGAGGGGTACGAGCAGTACTTC. Amino acids: CASSWEGYEQYF.

The chain links TRBV27 to TRBJ2-7; 11 positions match TRBD1. The CDR3 totals 16 residues. V lost 5 bases and J lost 1; bases outside the gene matches: 7. The germline V gene has CDR1 MNHEY and CDR2 SMNVEV (reference sequence). The CDR3 region has the DNA TGTGCCAGCAGTGGTTACGGACAGGGGGCATCCTACGAGCAGTACTTC. Translated: CASSGYGQGASYEQYF.